These T cell receptor beta chains were read from a single sample in a study of blood T cell repertoires in COVID-19. Clones were read by immunoSEQ multiplex PCR, and TCRdb kept only the in-frame ones, dropping some. The table includes 650,000 to 800,000 clones, 85% to 90% detected once. The material sequenced was peripheral blood. These receptors were taken from a young woman with acute or convalescent COVID-19. Both conserved end residues are part of each CDR3. D genes are given only for firm matches. Some rows have no size entry. The others give once, few or many, or a class for an expanded clone.

CASSYSTALGVYGYTF TGTGCCAGCAGTTACTCGACGGCCCTAGGGGTCTATGGCTACACCTTC TRBJ1-2 - - TRBV6-5
CASSTYRQPNSPLHF TGTGCCAGCAGCACCTACAGACAGCCTAATTCACCCCTCCACTTT TRBJ1-6 - - TRBV7-2
CASSQDGGGGSPLHF TGCGCCAGCAGCCAGGACGGGGGTGGCGGTTCACCCCTCCACTTT TRBJ1-6 - - TRBV4-1
CSALETGRKHF TGCAGTGCTCTTGAGACAGGGCGAAAACATTTT TRBJ1-5 TRBD1 - TRBV20-1
CASARDSFNTEAFF TGTGCCAGCGCCCGGGACTCCTTTAACACTGAAGCTTTCTTT TRBJ1-1 - - TRBV7-8
CASAWGQGGTYEQYF TGTGCCAGTGCCTGGGGACAGGGAGGAACCTACGAGCAGTACTTC TRBJ2-7 TRBD1 - TRBV19
CASSSTLGANYGYTF TGTGCCAGCAGCTCGACTCTCGGGGCTAACTATGGCTACACCTTC TRBJ1-2 - - TRBV7-9
CASSVGPSVNTEAFF TGTGCCAGCAGCGTAGGACCCAGCGTGAACACTGAAGCTTTCTTT TRBJ1-1 - - TRBV9
CTSGLAGGLGENEQFF TGCACCAGTGGACTAGCGGGGGGGCTGGGAGAAAATGAGCAGTTCTTC TRBJ2-1 - - TRBV1
CATSPWTANTEAFF TGTGCCACCAGCCCGTGGACTGCTAACACTGAAGCTTTCTTT TRBJ1-1 - - TRBV15
CASGLVGGALSGSEAFF TGTGCTAGTGGTTTGGTCGGAGGGGCGCTTTCTGGGTCTGAAGCTTTCTTT TRBJ1-1 - - TRBV12-5
CASSEQGAGNTIYF TGTGCCAGCTCGGAACAGGGGGCTGGAAACACCATATATTTT TRBJ1-3 TRBD1 - TRBV18
CASSFPPGQNYGYTF TGTGCCAGCAGCTTCCCCCCGGGACAGAACTATGGCTACACCTTC TRBJ1-2 TRBD1 - TRBV5-4
CASSIAGGNTIYF TGTGCCAGTAGTATTGCGGGGGGAAACACCATATATTTT TRBJ1-3 - - TRBV19
CATRGGESFTEAFF TGTGCCACCAGGGGAGGTGAATCGTTCACTGAAGCTTTCTTT TRBJ1-1 - - TRBV24-1
CASSLGEGLNTIYF TGCGCCAGCAGCTTAGGCGAGGGTTTAAACACCATATATTTT TRBJ1-3 - - TRBV5-1
CASSRGNGNSPLHF TGCGCCAGCAGCCGCGGAAATGGTAATTCACCCCTCCACTTT TRBJ1-6 - - TRBV4-3
CASSEQGRGPLDYGYTF TGTGCCAGCAGTGAGCAGGGGCGGGGGCCGCTAGACTATGGCTACACCTTC TRBJ1-2 - once TRBV6-1
CASSLSPEAGLIGEKLFF TGTGCCAGCAGTTTATCCCCCGAAGCGGGCCTTATTGGAGAAAAACTGTTTTTT TRBJ1-4 - - TRBV27
CASTATGNTEAFF TGTGCCAGTACCGCAACAGGGAACACTGAAGCTTTCTTT TRBJ1-1 - - TRBV19
CASSQMGDFYEQYF TGCGCCAGCAGCCAAATGGGTGACTTCTACGAGCAGTACTTC TRBJ2-7 - - TRBV4-1
CASSDTPVCTF TGTGCCAGCAGTGATACCCCGGTGTGTACCTTC TRBJ1-2 - once TRBV6-1
CASSLRAGTEAFF TGTGCCAGCAGTTTACGAGCCGGCACTGAAGCTTTCTTT TRBJ1-1 - - TRBV12-3/TRBV12-4
CASSSGPYKNTEAFF TGTGCCAGCAGCTCAGGCCCCTACAAGAACACTGAAGCTTTCTTT TRBJ1-1 - - TRBV7-2
CASSQGRDIEKLFF TGTGCCAGCAGCCAAGGAAGGGACATTGAAAAACTGTTTTTT TRBJ1-4 - - TRBV3-1/TRBV3-2
CASTQGFNYGYTF TGTGCCAGTACCCAGGGATTTAACTATGGCTACACCTTC TRBJ1-2 - - TRBV19
CATSRDWDRVNTEAFF TGTGCCACCAGCAGAGATTGGGACAGGGTGAACACTGAAGCTTTCTTT TRBJ1-1 TRBD1 - TRBV15
CASSLTGVEAFF TGTGCCAGCAGCTTGACAGGGGTTGAAGCTTTCTTT TRBJ1-1 TRBD1 - TRBV5-6
CAVGSTYEQYF TGTGCCGTCGGTAGCACCTACGAGCAGTACTTC TRBJ2-7 - - TRBV10-3
CASARGDSSYNEQFF TGTGCTAGTGCTCGCGGGGATAGCTCCTACAATGAGCAGTTCTTC TRBJ2-1 - - TRBV12-5
CASSPGNTIYF TGTGCCAGCAGCCCAGGAAACACCATATATTTT TRBJ1-3 - - TRBV25-1
CASSKAKAGYNEQFF TGTGCCAGCAGCAAAGCAAAAGCGGGCTACAATGAGCAGTTCTTC TRBJ2-1 - - TRBV7-9
CASSTAGVEAFF TGTGCCAGCAGCACCGCGGGAGTTGAAGCTTTCTTT TRBJ1-1 - few TRBV5-6
CASSPAQGFGGYTF TGTGCCAGCAGCCCTGCGCAGGGGTTCGGTGGCTACACCTTC TRBJ1-2 - - TRBV5-8
CASSLGRQYNEQFF TGTGCCAGCAGCTTAGGCCGACAATACAATGAGCAGTTCTTC TRBJ2-1 - - TRBV7-9
CASSESNLGLAGGPLDTGELFF TGCGCCAGCAGTGAGTCCAATCTGGGACTAGCGGGGGGCCCACTAGACACCGGGGAGCTGTTTTTT TRBJ2-2 TRBD2 - TRBV10-2
CASSVALAGGISTDTQYF TGTGCCAGCAGCGTAGCGCTAGCGGGGGGGATTAGCACAGATACGCAGTATTTT TRBJ2-3 TRBD2 - TRBV9
CASSPTGDLGYTEAFF TGCGCCAGCAGCCCGACAGGGGATCTAGGGTACACTGAAGCTTTCTTT TRBJ1-1 TRBD1 few TRBV5-1
CASSPTQVPDYGYTF TGCGCCAGCAGCCCAACACAGGTCCCAGACTATGGCTACACCTTC TRBJ1-2 - - TRBV4-3
CASSHGQRGINEQFF TGCGCCAGCAGCCATGGCCAGCGGGGTATAAATGAGCAGTTCTTC TRBJ2-1 TRBD2 - TRBV4-3
CATQGAWDRTNYGYTF TGTGCCACCCAGGGGGCGTGGGACAGGACCAACTATGGCTACACCTTC TRBJ1-2 TRBD1 once TRBV6-6
CASSYSGLAVWDYEQYF TGTGCCAGCAGTTACTCCGGACTAGCGGTTTGGGACTACGAGCAGTACTTC TRBJ2-7 TRBD2 - TRBV6-2/TRBV6-3
CASSDLRNEQFF TGTGCCAGCAGTGACCTGAGGAATGAGCAGTTCTTC TRBJ2-1 - - TRBV6-4
CASSHQGNYGYTF TGTGCCAGCAGCCACCAGGGGAACTATGGCTACACCTTC TRBJ1-2 - - TRBV14